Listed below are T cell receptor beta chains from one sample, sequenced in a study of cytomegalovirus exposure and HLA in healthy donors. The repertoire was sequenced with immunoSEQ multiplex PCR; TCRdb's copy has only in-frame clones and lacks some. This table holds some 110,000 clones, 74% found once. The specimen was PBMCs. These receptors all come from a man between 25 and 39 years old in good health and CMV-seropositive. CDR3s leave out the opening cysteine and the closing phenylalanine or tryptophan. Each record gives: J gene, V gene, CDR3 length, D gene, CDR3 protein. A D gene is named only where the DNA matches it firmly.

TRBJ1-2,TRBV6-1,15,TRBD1,ASSEPGTGRRDYGYT
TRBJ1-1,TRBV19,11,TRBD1,ASRGGAGTEAF
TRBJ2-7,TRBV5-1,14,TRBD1,ASSLGLGQDSYEQY
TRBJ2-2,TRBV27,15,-,ASSFPPFPQNTGELF
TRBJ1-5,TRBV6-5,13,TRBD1,ASSQGEEGSQPQH
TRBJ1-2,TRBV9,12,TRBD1,ASSGDPTGEGYT
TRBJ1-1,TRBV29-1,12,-,SVDPAGRNTEAF
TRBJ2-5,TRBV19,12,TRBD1,ASSVRDREETQY
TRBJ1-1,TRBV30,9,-,ASSRGTEAF
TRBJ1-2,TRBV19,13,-,ASSIKSELGYGYT
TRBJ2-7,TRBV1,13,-,TSSQGRGEGYEQY
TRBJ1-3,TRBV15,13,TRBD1,ATRDRTTSGNTIY
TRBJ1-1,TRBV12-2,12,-,ASRLALAGAEAF
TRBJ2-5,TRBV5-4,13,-,ASSLEGSKLETQY
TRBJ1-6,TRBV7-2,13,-,ASSLDPGADSPLH
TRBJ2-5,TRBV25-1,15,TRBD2,ASSESSGGITGETQY
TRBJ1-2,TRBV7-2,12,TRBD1,ASSNTGGDYGYT
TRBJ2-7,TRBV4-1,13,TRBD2,ASSPNSGETYEQY
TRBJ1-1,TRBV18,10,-,ASSPPTGGAF
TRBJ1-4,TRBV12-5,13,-,ASGLGTAGLGKLF
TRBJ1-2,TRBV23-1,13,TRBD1,ASSLGLGQWDGYT
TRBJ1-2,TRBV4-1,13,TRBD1,ASSKTLQGARGYT
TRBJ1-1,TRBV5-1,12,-,ASSLGAGMTEAF
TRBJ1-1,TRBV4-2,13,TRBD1,ASSQEGQGDTEAF
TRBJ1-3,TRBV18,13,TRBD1,ASSLGQGIENTIY
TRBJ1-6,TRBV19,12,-,ASSMRLSNSPLH
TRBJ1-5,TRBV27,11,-,ASSSYSNKPQN
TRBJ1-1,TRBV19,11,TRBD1,ASRTGVHTEAF
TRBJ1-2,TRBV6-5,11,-,ASSGDPRGGYT
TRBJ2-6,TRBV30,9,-,AWTGANVLT
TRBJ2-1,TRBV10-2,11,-,AIKDSIYNEQF
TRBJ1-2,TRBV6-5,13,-,ASSRSAGFGYGYT
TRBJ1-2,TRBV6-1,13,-,ASSSQGHYDYGYT
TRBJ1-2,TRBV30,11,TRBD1,AWRGTGLGGYT
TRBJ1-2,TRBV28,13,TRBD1,ASSPSRGLNYGYT
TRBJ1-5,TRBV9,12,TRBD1,ASSVGTGDQPQH
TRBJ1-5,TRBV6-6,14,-,ASSYWGRGLDQPQH
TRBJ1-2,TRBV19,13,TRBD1,ASSISGTVGPMHT
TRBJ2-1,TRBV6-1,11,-,ASSRQPYNEQF
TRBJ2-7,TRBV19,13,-,ASSIARQGYYEQY
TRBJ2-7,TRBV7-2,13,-,ASSLAGRSSYEQY
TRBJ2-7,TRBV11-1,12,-,ASSLAETAYEQY
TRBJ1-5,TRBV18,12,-,ASSPQGDAQPQH
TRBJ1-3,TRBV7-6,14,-,ASSSISTGSGNTIY
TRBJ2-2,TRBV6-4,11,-,ASSGGNTGELF
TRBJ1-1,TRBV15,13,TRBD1,ATEDRGSMNTEAF
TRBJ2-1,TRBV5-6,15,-,ASSFLVVSVPYNEQF
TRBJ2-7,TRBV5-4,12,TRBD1,ASSPGQGHYEQY
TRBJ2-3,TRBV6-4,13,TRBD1,ASSDGGQGADTQY
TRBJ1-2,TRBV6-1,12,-,ASSRDNNNYGYT
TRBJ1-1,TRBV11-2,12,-,ASSLGHANTEAF
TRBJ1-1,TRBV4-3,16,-,ASSQDLGRLSMNTEAF
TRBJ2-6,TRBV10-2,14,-,ASSGKQDSGANVLT
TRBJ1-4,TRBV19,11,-,ASSIRSNEKLF
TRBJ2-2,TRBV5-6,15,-,ASSLSWSTGNTGELF
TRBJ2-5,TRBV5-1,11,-,ASSVQGQETQY
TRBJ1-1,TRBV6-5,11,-,ASSYGLHTEAF